The present T cell receptor (beta chain) was sequenced within a study of shared clonotypes between healthy human individuals (dated by TCRdb to the early 2020s). The study in broad terms: A few men and a couple of women, aged 18 to 49 years, made up the cohort. Each donor's leukapheresis produced roughly between roughly 0.85 and 10 billion PBMCs. For each donor, CD4 naive and CD4 memory were each run on three plates, CD8 naive on two plates, and CD8 memory on one plate. The study deeply sequenced blood TCR repertoires of about 5 healthy adults to estimate repertoire size and the extent of clonotype sharing between individuals. To increase sequencing depth and limit assay-specific biases, different laboratories used diverse techniques to prepare libraries and sequence TCR repertoires. Results the study describes overall, beyond this receptor: Estimated clonotype richness was generally larger for naive than for memory subsets. Pairwise subsampling indicated that sequencing depth was expected to affect the degree of clonotype sharing among donors. Clonotypes shared by all four sorted-subset donors showed higher generation probabilities than non-shared clonotypes. Sampling was restricted to blood, and TCR repertoires in tissue are likely to differ from TCR repertoires in blood. Because the study included a small number of donors, the genetic and exposure-history diversity represented was limited. Rarefaction of sorted-subset datasets indicated incomplete sequencing despite the large sequencing depth. Roughly 5% of naive CD4, 3.5% of naive CD8, around 2.3% of memory CD4, and 0.4% of memory CD8 clonotypes were shared across several donors.

Using the deep immunoSEQ assay, multiplex PCR amplified TCR CDR3 regions from genomic DNA. Extracted genomic DNA from each cell subset was spread evenly across all wells of several immunoSEQ 96-well plates, with each plate serving as a replicate. Each replicate PCR for sorted subsets received about 180 ng genomic DNA, equal to tens of thousands of T cell genomes. Purified libraries were quantified with a Qubit 3.0 fluorometer, sized on a Bioanalyzer 2100, and re-quantified with the KAPA Library Quantification kit. Each immunoSEQ 96-well plate was sequenced on its own single-read 150-cycle Illumina NextSeq 550 flow cell. The original pipeline was this. Because only junctional sequences without quality scores were contained in the immunoSEQ output, filtering matching that applied to full-length reads could not be performed. Sequences were annotated with PyIR, a Python wrapper for IgBLAST v1.9, and V/J genes and CDR3 were assigned using IMGT germline references. Reads with weak V/J assignments (E-value above 1e-6), missing CDR3, stop codons, out-of-frame junctions, or ambiguous translated residues were removed. V3J clonotypes were defined as sequences sharing the same inferred V gene, J gene, and CDR3 amino acid sequence. To compute the percentage overlap between repertoires, the number of shared unique clonotypes was divided by the size of the smaller repertoire. Repertoire richness was assessed with RTK rarefaction, the Chao1 estimator, and Recon v2.1 estimates of unobserved clonotypes. For all TCRbeta clonotypes obtained by the gDNA method from a few donors, generation probabilities were computed with OLGA. TCRdb's version of the immuneACCESS table is confined to in-frame rearrangements and falls short of the full clone set. An unresolved V gene accounts for under half of the shortfall where checked; the remainder is of unknown origin. V, J and clone size reflect that table, while D and trimming were determined from the DNA. For this sample there are some 1,100,000 clones; 78% appear just once. Of the sample, under 0.65% is held by the ten largest clones.

With regard to this clone: No cognate antigen has been identified for it. One base away there is no much larger clone; base qualities are not given.

The donors were healthy, HIV-negative adults who had no recently reported acute infections or vaccinations. All donors were Caucasian adults living in Nashville, Tennessee, USA. CD4+ T cells were enriched by magnetic negative selection, after which naive cells were positively selected on CD45RA and the negative fraction was taken as the memory subset. Blood was obtained by leukapheresis, after which PBMCs were separated by Ficoll-Histopaque density gradient centrifugation and cryopreserved in liquid nitrogen vapor phase. Analytical flow cytometry was used to check the purity and quantity of each magnetically sorted T cell population. Genomic DNA was isolated from every sorted fraction and measured by UV absorbance on a Nanodrop 2000c. The clonotype originates from a man younger than 30 in good health. Some clones in this sample may be carry-over from other donors' samples. Input material: memory CD4+ T cells from PBMCs. The meaning of the sample's cell subset or site label: CD45RA-negative fraction.

The CDR3 has the sequence CASSWPGTPGVYGYTF. The bases read TGTGCCAGCAGTTGGCCCGGGACCCCGGGCGTCTATGGCTACACCTTC. The rearranged chain carries TRBV28 and TRBJ1-2, with a weak D call of TRBD1 (5 bases match). The cysteine opens and the phenylalanine closes a CDR3 of 16 amino acids. Just the 48-base CDR3 DNA is kept, in frame starting at base 1. The V and J ends are trimmed by 4 bases and 4 bases, leaving 19 bases between them. Reading the germline V gene gives CDR1 MDHEN and CDR2 SYDVKM.